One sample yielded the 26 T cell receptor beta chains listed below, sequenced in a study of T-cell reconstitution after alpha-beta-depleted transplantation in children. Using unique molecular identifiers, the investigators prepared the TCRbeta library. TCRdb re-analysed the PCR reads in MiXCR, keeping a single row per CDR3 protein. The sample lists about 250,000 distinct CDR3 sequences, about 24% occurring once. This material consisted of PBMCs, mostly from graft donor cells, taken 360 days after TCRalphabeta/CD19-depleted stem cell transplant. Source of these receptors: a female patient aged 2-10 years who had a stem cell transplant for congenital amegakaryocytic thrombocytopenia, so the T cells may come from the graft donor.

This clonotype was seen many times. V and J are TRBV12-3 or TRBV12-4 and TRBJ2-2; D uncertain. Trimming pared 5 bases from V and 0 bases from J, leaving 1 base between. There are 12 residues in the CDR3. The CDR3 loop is CASSTNTGELFF. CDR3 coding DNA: TGTGCCAGCAGTACGAACACCGGGGAGCTGTTTTTT.

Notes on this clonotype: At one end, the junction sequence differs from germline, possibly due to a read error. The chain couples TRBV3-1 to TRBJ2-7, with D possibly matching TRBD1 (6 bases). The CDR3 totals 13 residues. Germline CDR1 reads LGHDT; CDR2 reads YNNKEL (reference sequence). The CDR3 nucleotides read TGTGCCAGCAGCCAAGATGGGGGCTACGGGCAGTACTTC. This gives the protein CASSQDGGYGQYF.

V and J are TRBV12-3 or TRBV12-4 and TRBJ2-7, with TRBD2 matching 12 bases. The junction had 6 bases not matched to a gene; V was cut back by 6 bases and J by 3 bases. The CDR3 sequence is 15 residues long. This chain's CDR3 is CASRPSGRASYEQYF. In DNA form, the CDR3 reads TGTGCCAGCAGGCCTAGCGGGAGGGCCAGCTACGAGCAGTACTTC.

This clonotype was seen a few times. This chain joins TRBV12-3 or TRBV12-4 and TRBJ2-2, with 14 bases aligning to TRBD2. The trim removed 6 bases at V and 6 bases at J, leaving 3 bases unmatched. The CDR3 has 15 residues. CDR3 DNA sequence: TGTGCCAGCAGATTGACTAGCGGGAGGGCCGGGGAGCTGTTTTTT. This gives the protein CASRLTSGRAGELFF.

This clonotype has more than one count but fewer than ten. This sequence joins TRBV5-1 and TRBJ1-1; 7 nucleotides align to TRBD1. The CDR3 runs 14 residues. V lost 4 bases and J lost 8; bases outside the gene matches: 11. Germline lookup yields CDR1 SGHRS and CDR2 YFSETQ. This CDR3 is CASSRQGLDYEAFF. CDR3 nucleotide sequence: TGCGCCAGCAGCCGACAGGGACTAGACTACGAAGCTTTCTTT.

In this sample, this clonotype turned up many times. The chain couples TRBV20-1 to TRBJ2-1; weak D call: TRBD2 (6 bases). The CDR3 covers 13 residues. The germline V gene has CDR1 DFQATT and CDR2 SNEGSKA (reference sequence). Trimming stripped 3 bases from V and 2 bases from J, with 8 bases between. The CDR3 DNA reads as TGCAGTGCTAGCGGGAGCCCCTACAATGAGCAGTTCTTC. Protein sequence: CSASGSPYNEQFF.

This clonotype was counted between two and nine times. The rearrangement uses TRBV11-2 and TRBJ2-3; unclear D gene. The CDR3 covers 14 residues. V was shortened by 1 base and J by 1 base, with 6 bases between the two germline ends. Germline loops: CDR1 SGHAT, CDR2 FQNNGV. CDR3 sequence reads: CASSLVKGTDTQYF. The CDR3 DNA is TGTGCCAGCAGCTTAGTAAAGGGCACAGATACGCAGTATTTT.

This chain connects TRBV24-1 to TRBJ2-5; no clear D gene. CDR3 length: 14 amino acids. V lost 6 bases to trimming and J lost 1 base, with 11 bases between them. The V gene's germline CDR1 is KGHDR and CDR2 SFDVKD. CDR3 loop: CATSHSHFQETQYF. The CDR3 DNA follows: TGTGCCACCAGTCACAGTCATTTCCAAGAGACCCAGTACTTC.

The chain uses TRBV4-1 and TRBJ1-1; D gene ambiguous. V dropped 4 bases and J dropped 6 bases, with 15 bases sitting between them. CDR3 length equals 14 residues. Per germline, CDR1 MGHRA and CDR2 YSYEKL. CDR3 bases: TGCGCCAGCAGCCGTACCGGGGAGCACTCTGAAGCTTTCTTT. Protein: CASSRTGEHSEAFF.

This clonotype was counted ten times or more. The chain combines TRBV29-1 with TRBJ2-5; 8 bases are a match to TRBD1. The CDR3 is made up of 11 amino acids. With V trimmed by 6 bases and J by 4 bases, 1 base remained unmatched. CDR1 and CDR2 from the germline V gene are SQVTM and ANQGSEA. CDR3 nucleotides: TGCAGCGTGACAGGGGCAGAGACCCAGTACTTC. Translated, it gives CSVTGAETQYF.

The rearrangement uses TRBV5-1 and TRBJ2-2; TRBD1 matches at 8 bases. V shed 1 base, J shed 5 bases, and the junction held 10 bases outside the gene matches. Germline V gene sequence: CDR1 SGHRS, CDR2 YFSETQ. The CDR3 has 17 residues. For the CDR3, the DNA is TGCGCCAGCAGCTTGCCAGTTGGACAGGGTTGGACCGGGGAGCTGTTTTTT. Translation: CASSLPVGQGWTGELFF.

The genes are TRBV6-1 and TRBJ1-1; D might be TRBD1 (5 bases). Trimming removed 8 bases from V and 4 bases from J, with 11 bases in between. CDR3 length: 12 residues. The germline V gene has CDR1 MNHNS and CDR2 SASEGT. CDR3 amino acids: CASGRGATEAFF. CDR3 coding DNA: TGTGCCAGCGGTAGGGGAGCCACTGAAGCTTTCTTT.

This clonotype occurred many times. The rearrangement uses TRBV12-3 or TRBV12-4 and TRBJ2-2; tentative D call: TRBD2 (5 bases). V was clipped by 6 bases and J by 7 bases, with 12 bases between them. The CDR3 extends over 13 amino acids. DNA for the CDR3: TGTGCCAGCAGCCCCGAGGGTGGCGGGGAGCTGTTTTTT. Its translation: CASSPEGGGELFF.

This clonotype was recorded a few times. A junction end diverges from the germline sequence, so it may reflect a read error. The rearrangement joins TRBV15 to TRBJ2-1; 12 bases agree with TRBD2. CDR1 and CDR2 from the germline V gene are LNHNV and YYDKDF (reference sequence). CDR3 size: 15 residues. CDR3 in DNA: TGTGCCACCAGCAGACGACTAGCGGGAGAGGAAGATTATCATTTC. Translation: CATSRRLAGEEDYHF.

The CDR3 DNA is TGTGCCAGCAATCCTTCCGACAGGGTCCGTAATGAAAAACTGTTTTTT. Residues: CASNPSDRVRNEKLFF. This chain links TRBV6-5 with TRBJ1-4, with 7 bases identical to TRBD1. Germline V gives CDR1 MNHEY, CDR2 SVGAGI. Trimming at V came to 7 bases and at J to 4 bases, leaving 12 bases not matched to a gene. The CDR3 length is 16 residues.

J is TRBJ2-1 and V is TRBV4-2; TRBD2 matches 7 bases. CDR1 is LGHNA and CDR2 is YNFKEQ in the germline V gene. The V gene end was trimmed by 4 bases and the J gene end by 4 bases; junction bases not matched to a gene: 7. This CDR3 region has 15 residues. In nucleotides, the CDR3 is TGTGCCAGCAGCCTCGGCAGCGGGGTTTACAATGAGCAGTTCTTC. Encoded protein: CASSLGSGVYNEQFF.

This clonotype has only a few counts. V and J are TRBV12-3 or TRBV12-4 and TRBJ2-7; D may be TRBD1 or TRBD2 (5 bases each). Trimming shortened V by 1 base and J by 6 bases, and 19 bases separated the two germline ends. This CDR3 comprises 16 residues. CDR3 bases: TGTGCCAGCAGTTTAGACCCGGGACCAATCCTAACCGAGCAGTACTTC. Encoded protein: CASSLDPGPILTEQYF.

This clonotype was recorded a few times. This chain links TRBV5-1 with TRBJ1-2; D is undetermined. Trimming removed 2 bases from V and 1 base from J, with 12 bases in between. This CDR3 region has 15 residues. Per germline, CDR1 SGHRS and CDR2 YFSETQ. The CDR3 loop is CASSFGQLGNYGYTF. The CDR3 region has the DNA TGCGCCAGCAGCTTTGGCCAGTTGGGTAACTATGGCTACACCTTC.

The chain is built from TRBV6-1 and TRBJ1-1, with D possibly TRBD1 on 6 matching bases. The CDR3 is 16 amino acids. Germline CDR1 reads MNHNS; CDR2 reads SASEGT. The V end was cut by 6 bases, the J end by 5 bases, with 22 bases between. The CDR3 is CASSNTGYWRETEAFF. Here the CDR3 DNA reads TGTGCCAGCAGCAACACAGGGTATTGGAGAGAGACTGAAGCTTTCTTT.

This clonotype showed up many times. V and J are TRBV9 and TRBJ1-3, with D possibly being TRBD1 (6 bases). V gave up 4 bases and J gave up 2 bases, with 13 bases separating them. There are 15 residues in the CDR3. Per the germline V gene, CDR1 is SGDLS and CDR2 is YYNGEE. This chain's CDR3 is CASSRAGGTGNTIYF. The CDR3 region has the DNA TGTGCCAGCAGCCGGGCCGGGGGCACTGGAAACACCATATATTTT.

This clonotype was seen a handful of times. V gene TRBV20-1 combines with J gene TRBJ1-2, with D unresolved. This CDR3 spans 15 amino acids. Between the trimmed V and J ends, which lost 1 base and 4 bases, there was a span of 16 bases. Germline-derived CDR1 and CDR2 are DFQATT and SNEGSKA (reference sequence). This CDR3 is CSARVEGGYGYGYTF. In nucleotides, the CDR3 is TGCAGTGCTAGAGTGGAGGGCGGGTATGGCTATGGCTACACCTTC.

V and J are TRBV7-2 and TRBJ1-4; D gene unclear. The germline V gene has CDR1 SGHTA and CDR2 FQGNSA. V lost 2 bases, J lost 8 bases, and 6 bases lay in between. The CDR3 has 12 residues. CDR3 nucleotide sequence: TGTGCCAGCAGCTTAAATCGGGAAAAACTGTTTTTT. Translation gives CASSLNREKLFF. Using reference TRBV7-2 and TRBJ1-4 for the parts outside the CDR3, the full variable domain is GAGVSQSPSNKVTEKGKDVELRCDPISGHTALYWYRQSLGQGLEFLIYFQGNSAPDKSGLPSDRFSAERTGGSVSTLTIQRTQQEDSAVYLCASSLNREKLFFGSGTQLSVL.

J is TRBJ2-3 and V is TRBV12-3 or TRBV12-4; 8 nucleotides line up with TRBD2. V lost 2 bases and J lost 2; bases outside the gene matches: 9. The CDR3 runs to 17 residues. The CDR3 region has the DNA TGTGCCAGCAGTTTAATAAGTCCGGGACTAGACACAGATACGCAGTATTTT. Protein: CASSLISPGLDTDTQYF.

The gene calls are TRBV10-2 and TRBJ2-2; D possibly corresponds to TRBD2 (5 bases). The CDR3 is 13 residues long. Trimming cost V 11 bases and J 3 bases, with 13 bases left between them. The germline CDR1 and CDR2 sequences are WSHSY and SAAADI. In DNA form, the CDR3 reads TGCGCCGCACGGGGTGAGGACACCGGGGAGCTGTTTTTT. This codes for CAARGEDTGELFF.

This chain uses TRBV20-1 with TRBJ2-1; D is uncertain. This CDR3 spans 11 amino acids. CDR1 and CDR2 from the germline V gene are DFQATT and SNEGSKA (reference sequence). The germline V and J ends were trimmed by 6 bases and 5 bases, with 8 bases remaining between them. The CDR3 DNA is TGCAGTGCCCTACAAAACAATGAGCAGTTCTTC. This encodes CSALQNNEQFF.

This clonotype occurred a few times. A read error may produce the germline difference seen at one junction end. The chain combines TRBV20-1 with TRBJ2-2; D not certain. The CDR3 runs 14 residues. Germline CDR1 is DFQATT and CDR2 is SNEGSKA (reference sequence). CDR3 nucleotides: TGCAGTGCAAGAGACCGGCTGAACACCGGGGAGCTGTTTTTT. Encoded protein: CSARDRLNTGELFF.